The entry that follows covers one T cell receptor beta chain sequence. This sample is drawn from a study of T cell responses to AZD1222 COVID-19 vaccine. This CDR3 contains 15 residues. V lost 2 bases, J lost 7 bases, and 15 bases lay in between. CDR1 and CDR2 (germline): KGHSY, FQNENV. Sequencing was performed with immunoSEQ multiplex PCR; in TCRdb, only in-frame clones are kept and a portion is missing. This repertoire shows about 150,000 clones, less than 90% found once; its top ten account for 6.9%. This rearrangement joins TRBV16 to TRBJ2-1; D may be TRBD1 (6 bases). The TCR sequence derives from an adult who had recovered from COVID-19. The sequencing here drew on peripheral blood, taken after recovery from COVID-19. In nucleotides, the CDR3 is TGTGCCAGCAGCCAAGAGGCCAGGGGCGGGAATGAGCAGTTCTTC. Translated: CASSQEARGGNEQFF. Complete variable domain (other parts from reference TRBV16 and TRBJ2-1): GEEVAQTPKHLVRGEGQKAKLYCAPIKGHSYVFWYQQVLKNEFKFLISFQNENVFDETGMPKERFSAKCLPNSPCSLEIQATKLEDSAVYFCASSQEARGGNEQFFGPGTRLTVL.